These 4 T cell receptor beta chains were all obtained from the same sample, sequenced in a study of human T cells and chemical hapten exposure. Whole blood, unfractionated, served as the material for total RNA extraction. Via MiXCR, TCRdb re-called the 5' RACE reads, giving one row per CDR3 protein. The sample holds some 150,000 distinct CDR3 sequences; 4.1% are singletons and the top ten take approximately 1.3%. The receptors were gathered from a female donor in good health.

V usage is TRBV5-1 and J usage is TRBJ2-1, with TRBD2 matching 9 bases. J was trimmed by 7 bases and V by 4 bases; bases with no gene match: 9. This CDR3 is built from 15 residues. In germline, CDR1 is SGHRS, CDR2 YFSETQ. The CDR3 DNA follows: TGCGCCAGCAGCCCAATAGCGGGGGAGAGGAATGAGCAGTTCTTC. It yields the protein CASSPIAGERNEQFF.

This chain connects TRBV10-3 to TRBJ2-3; 9 bases align to TRBD1. This CDR3 spans 15 amino acids. Per the germline V gene, CDR1 is ENHRY and CDR2 is SYGVKD. V lost 6 bases, J lost 6 bases, and 10 bases stayed unmatched. The CDR3 coding sequence is TGTGCCATCAGCCAGGGGACAGGGTGTCGGGATACGCAGTATTTT. Amino acids: CAISQGTGCRDTQYF.

This clonotype was found many times. Mismatch with germline at one junction end may stem from a read error. The chain is built from TRBV5-8 and TRBJ1-6, with D unclear. The CDR3 has 12 amino acids. Germline V gene data show CDR1 as SGHTS and CDR2 as YDEGEE. As DNA, the CDR3 is TGTGCCAGCAGCAGCGTGGCCAGTAAGGCCAGATTT. It translates to CASSSVASKARF.

This clonotype was counted only a few times. An end of the junction differs from the germline gene, which may be a read error. This chain uses TRBV29-1 with TRBJ1-2; no firm D call. The CDR3 is 14 residues long. Germline-derived CDR1 and CDR2 are SQVTM and ANQGSEA. As DNA, the CDR3 is TGCAGCGTTGTGCCCAGGCTAGCGAACTATGGCTACAACTTC. Translated: CSVVPRLANYGYNF.